The TCR beta chain under discussion was sequenced for a study of T cell responses to AZD1222 COVID-19 vaccine. The germline V gene encodes CDR1 MGHRA and CDR2 YSYEKL. V was cut by 1 base and J by 4 bases, with 6 bases left in between. The CDR3 loop spans 13 amino acids. The table came from immunoSEQ multiplex PCR; TCRdb's copy has only in-frame clones and leaves some out. The data contain around 130,000 clones, 87% of them singletons. The specimen was peripheral blood, collected on day 0 of AZD1222 vaccination. This sequence was found in an adult in good health. The rearrangement links TRBV4-1 to TRBJ2-3; D is perhaps TRBD2 (6 bases). The CDR3 DNA reads as TGCGCCAGCAGCCAAGGGGAGGCAGATACGCAGTATTTT. Translation gives CASSQGEADTQYF.